One and the same sample provided the 13 T cell receptor beta chains below, sequenced in a study of blood T cell repertoires in COVID-19. Clones were read by immunoSEQ multiplex PCR, and TCRdb kept only the in-frame ones, dropping some. The table has roughly 280,000 clones, 85% to 90% seen once. Sample: PBMCs or T cells enriched from blood (not recorded which). Every receptor here comes from a woman younger than 30 who had recovered from COVID-19.

The rearrangement uses TRBV2 and TRBJ2-2; 8 nucleotides align to TRBD2. The V gene end was trimmed by 7 bases and the J gene end by 2 bases; junction bases not matched to a gene: 18. CDR3 size: 19 residues. The V gene's germline CDR1 is SNHLY and CDR2 FYNNEI. In DNA, the CDR3 is TGTGCCAGCACCGCAGGTCTCTACCCGGGACTAGATAACACCGGGGAGCTGTTTTTT. Translation: CASTAGLYPGLDNTGELFF.

The chain uses TRBV5-6 and TRBJ2-1; D unclear. The CDR3 runs to 13 residues. Germline loops: CDR1 SGHDT, CDR2 YYEEEE. V lost 0 bases and J 9 bases, leaving 10 bases between the germline ends. The CDR3 is CASSLGRVGEQFF. The CDR3 DNA follows: TGTGCCAGCAGCTTGGGTCGCGTCGGTGAGCAGTTCTTC. Full variable domain (rest looked up from reference TRBV5-6 and TRBJ2-1): DAGVTQSPTHLIKTRGQQVTLRCSPKSGHDTVSWYQQALGQGPQFIFQYYEEEERQRGNFPDRFSGHQFPNYSSELNVNALLLGDSALYLCASSLGRVGEQFFGPGTRLTVL.

The chain employs TRBV6-5 and TRBJ1-2, with D maybe TRBD1 (6 bases). This CDR3 comprises 15 residues. CDR1 and CDR2 from the germline V gene are MNHEY and SVGAGI. V was clipped by 8 bases and J by 2 bases, with 18 bases between them. The CDR3 loop is CASRLRRTANYGYTF. In DNA, the CDR3 is TGTGCCAGCCGACTACGCCGGACAGCAAACTATGGCTACACCTTC.

This chain connects TRBV29-1 to TRBJ1-1; D is possibly TRBD1 (5 bases). Germline CDR1 is SQVTM and CDR2 is ANQGSEA. The CDR3 spans 10 residues. Between the trimmed V and J ends, which lost 7 bases and 8 bases, there was a span of 11 bases. The CDR3 loop reads CSALGPEAFF. The CDR3 nucleotides read TGCAGCGCGTTGGGGCCCGAAGCTTTCTTT. The entire variable domain, with the rest obtained from reference TRBV29-1 and TRBJ1-1, is as follows: SAVISQKPSRDICQRGTSLTIQCQVDSQVTMMFWYRQQPGQSLTLIATANQGSEATYESGFVIDKFPISRPNLTFSTLTVSNMSPEDSSIYLCSALGPEAFFGQGTRLTVV.

This chain links TRBV5-4 with TRBJ1-2; D is perhaps TRBD1 (5 bases). Looked up from germline, CDR1 is SGHNT and CDR2 is YYREEE (reference sequence). The CDR3 contains 13 residues. The V gene lost 1 base and the J gene lost 4 bases, with 8 bases spanning the gap. This chain's CDR3 is CASSLTGIYGYTF. In DNA form, the CDR3 reads TGTGCCAGCAGCTTGACAGGAATCTATGGCTACACCTTC. The full variable domain, completed using reference TRBV5-4 and TRBJ1-2, is ETGVTQSPTHLIKTRGQQVTLRCSSQSGHNTVSWYQQALGQGPQFIFQYYREEENGRGNFPPRFSGLQFPNYSSELNVNALELDDSALYLCASSLTGIYGYTFGSGTRLTVV.

The genes are TRBV4-1 and TRBJ1-2, with D possibly TRBD1 on 5 matching bases. The CDR3 sequence is 14 residues long. Per the germline V gene, CDR1 is MGHRA and CDR2 is YSYEKL. V was shortened by 0 bases and J by 7 bases, with 12 bases between the two germline ends. The CDR3 is CASSQEGQGGGYTF. The CDR3 nucleotides are TGCGCCAGCAGCCAAGAGGGGCAGGGAGGTGGCTACACCTTC.

This rearrangement joins TRBV11-2 to TRBJ2-5, with 7 bases matching TRBD2. Germline V gives CDR1 SGHAT, CDR2 FQNNGV. The CDR3 covers 15 residues. J gave up 4 bases and V 4 bases, and 9 bases lay outside the gene matches. CDR3 sequence (DNA): TGTGCCAGCAGCTATACATCGACTAGCCGAGAGACCCAGTACTTC. Residues: CASSYTSTSRETQYF.

The chain joins TRBV4-2 to TRBJ2-3; TRBD2 agrees at 9 bases. The V and J ends lost 3 bases and 2 bases, in that order; junction bases with no gene match: 6. CDR3 size: 16 residues. The germline gives CDR1 LGHNA, CDR2 YNFKEQ. CDR3 coding DNA: TGTGCCAGCAGCCAGGACGGACTAGCGACCACAGATACGCAGTATTTT. It yields the protein CASSQDGLATTDTQYF.

The chain uses TRBV15 and TRBJ2-5; 11 bases are shared with TRBD2. The V gene end was trimmed by 6 bases and the J gene end by 5 bases; junction bases not matched to a gene: 8. The CDR3 has 15 residues. The germline CDR1 and CDR2 sequences are LNHNV and YYDKDF (reference sequence). The CDR3 DNA follows: TGTGCCACCAGAGATAGCGGGGGGGCGACCGAGACCCAGTACTTC. Protein sequence: CATRDSGGATETQYF.

The J gene is TRBJ1-4, the V gene TRBV6-5; D is perhaps TRBD1 (6 bases). Germline CDR1 reads MNHEY; CDR2 reads SVGAGI. The CDR3 runs 16 residues. Trimming took 3 bases from V and 1 from J, leaving 12 bases between them. DNA for the CDR3: TGTGCCAGCAGTTATCGTCTGACAGGAACTAATGAAAAACTGTTTTTT. This sequence encodes CASSYRLTGTNEKLFF.

The rearrangement joins TRBV27 to TRBJ1-2; weak D call: TRBD1 (5 bases). V lost 5 bases, J lost 2 bases, and 12 bases lay in between. CDR1 and CDR2 (germline): MNHEY, SMNVEV (reference sequence). The CDR3 totals 14 residues. The CDR3 protein is CASSLSRQNYGYTF. The CDR3 nucleotides read TGTGCCAGCAGTCTTTCCCGACAGAACTATGGCTACACCTTC.

The J gene is TRBJ2-7, the V gene TRBV4-1; possible D gene TRBD2, 5 bases. CDR1 and CDR2 from the germline V gene are MGHRA and YSYEKL. The CDR3 consists of 13 residues. V was clipped by 4 bases and J by 4 bases, with 11 bases between them. Here the CDR3 reads CASSLGVGYEQYF. CDR3 nucleotides: TGCGCCAGCAGCCTCGGGGTAGGGTACGAGCAGTACTTC.

The V and J genes are TRBV5-1 and TRBJ1-2, with D possibly TRBD1 on 6 matching bases. The V gene lost 6 bases and the J gene lost 3 bases, with 15 bases spanning the gap. CDR1 and CDR2 from the germline V gene are SGHRS and YFSETQ. This CDR3 has 14 amino acids. The CDR3 DNA reads as TGCGCCAGCACCCATTCAGGGGCAGACTATGGCTACACCTTC. Its protein product is CASTHSGADYGYTF.